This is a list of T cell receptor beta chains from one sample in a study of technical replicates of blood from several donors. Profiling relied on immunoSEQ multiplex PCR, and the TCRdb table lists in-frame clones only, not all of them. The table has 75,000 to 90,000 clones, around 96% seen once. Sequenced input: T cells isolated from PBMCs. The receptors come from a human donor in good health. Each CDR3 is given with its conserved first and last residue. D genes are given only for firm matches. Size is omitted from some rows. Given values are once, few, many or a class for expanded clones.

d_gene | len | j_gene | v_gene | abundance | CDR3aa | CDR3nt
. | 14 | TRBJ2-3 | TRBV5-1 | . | CASSPHGQSDTQYF | TGCGCCAGCAGCCCCCACGGACAGTCAGATACGCAGTATTTT
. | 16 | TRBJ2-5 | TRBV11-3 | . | CASSLDRGGLRETQYF | TGTGCCAGCAGCTTAGATCGCGGAGGGCTAAGAGAGACCCAGTACTTC
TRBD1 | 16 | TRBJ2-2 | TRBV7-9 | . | CASSAVGQGNTGELFF | TGTGCCAGCAGCGCTGTAGGACAGGGTAACACCGGGGAGCTGTTTTTT
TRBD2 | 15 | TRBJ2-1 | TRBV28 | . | CASSSRTSGSYEQFF | TGTGCCAGCAGTTCGCGGACTAGCGGGAGCTATGAGCAGTTCTTC
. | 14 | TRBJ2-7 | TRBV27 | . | CASSFGAVSYEQYF | TGTGCCAGCAGTTTTGGGGCAGTATCCTACGAGCAGTACTTC
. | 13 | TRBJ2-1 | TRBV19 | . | CASSVPSAGEQFF | TGTGCCAGTAGTGTCCCGTCCGCGGGAGAGCAGTTCTTC
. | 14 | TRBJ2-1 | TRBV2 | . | CASGLGSRGNEQFF | TGTGCCAGCGGTCTGGGTAGCCGAGGGAATGAGCAGTTCTTC
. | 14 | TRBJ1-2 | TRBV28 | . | CASSLTGQNYGYTF | TGTGCCAGCAGTTTAACTGGACAGAACTATGGCTACACCTTC
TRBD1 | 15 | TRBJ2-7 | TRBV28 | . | CASSTPRQGAREQYF | TGTGCCAGCAGTACCCCTAGACAGGGGGCTCGCGAGCAGTACTTC
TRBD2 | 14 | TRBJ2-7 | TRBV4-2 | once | CASSQAGERYEQYF | TGTGCCAGCAGCCAGGCGGGAGAGAGGTACGAGCAGTACTTC
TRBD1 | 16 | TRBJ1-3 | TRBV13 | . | CASRDSSGTAGNTIYF | TGTGCCAGCAGAGACTCGTCTGGGACAGCTGGAAACACCATATATTTT
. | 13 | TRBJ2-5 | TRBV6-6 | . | CASRDYTQETQYF | TGTGCCAGCAGGGACTACACCCAAGAGACCCAGTACTTC
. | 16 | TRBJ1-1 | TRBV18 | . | CASSPIGGQTNTEAFF | TGTGCCAGCTCACCTATAGGTGGACAGACTAACACTGAAGCTTTCTTT
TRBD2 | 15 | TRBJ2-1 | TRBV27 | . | CASSLGREGSNEQFF | TGTGCCAGCAGTTTAGGACGGGAGGGATCAAATGAGCAGTTCTTC
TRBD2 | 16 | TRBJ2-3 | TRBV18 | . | CASSPYSGSRTDTQYF | TGTGCCAGCTCACCCTATAGCGGGAGCAGGACAGATACGCAGTATTTT
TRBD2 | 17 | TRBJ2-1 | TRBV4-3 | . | CASSQDSSGRTRNEQFF | TGCGCCAGCAGCCAAGATTCGAGCGGGAGGACTAGGAATGAGCAGTTCTTC
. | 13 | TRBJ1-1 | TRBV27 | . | CASSLFVYTEAFF | TGTGCCAGCAGTTTATTCGTATACACTGAAGCTTTCTTT
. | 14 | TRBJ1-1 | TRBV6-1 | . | CASGTRGADTEAFF | TGTGCCAGCGGTACCCGGGGTGCGGACACTGAAGCTTTCTTT
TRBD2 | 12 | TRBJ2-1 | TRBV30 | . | CAWSKSGRIPFF | TGTGCCTGGAGTAAAAGCGGGAGAATTCCGTTCTTC
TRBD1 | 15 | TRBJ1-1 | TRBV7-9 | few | CASSRFGTGGTEAFF | TGTGCCAGCAGCCGGTTCGGGACAGGGGGCACTGAAGCTTTCTTT
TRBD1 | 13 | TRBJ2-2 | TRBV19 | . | CASTLTGSGELFF | TGTGCCAGTACCCTGACAGGGTCCGGGGAGCTGTTTTTT
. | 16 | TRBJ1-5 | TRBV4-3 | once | CASSQDYTVPNQPQHF | TGCGCCAGCAGCCAAGACTACACAGTTCCTAATCAGCCCCAGCATTTT
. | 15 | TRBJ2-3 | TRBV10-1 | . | CASSEGWRGTDTQYF | TGCGCCAGCAGTGAAGGGTGGAGGGGCACAGATACGCAGTATTTT
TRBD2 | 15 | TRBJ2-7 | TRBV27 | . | CASSLSSGRAYEQYF | TGTGCCAGCAGCCTCTCTAGCGGGAGGGCCTACGAGCAGTACTTC
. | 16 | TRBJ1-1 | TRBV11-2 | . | CASSSTLGGGTGVTFF | TGTGCCAGCAGCTCGACCCTAGGCGGGGGTACAGGCGTAACTTTCTTT
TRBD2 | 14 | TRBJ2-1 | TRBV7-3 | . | CASSSTSGFNEQFF | TGTGCCAGCAGCTCAACTAGCGGGTTCAATGAGCAGTTCTTC
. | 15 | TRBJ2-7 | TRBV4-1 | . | CASSQIGQALHEQYF | TGCGCCAGCAGCCAAATAGGACAAGCCCTCCACGAGCAGTACTTC
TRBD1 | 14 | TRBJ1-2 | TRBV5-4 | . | CASSLLDRGRGYTF | TGTGCCAGCAGCCTTCTCGACAGGGGGCGAGGCTACACCTTC
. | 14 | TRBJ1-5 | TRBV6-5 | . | CASSMTGPNQPQHF | TGTGCCAGCAGTATGACAGGCCCGAATCAGCCCCAGCATTTT
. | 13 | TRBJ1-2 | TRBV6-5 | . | CASSLQGRYGYTF | TGTGCCAGCAGTTTACAGGGACGATATGGCTACACCTTC
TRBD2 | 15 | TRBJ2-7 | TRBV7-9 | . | CASSLETSGSYEQYF | TGTGCCAGCAGCTTAGAGACTAGCGGATCTTACGAGCAGTACTTC
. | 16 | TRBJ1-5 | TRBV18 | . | CASSPLLGGGAGPQHF | TGTGCCAGCTCACCACTCCTAGGGGGGGGAGCAGGACCCCAGCATTTT
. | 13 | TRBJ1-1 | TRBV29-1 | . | CSVEFGLYTEAFF | TGCAGCGTTGAATTCGGGTTGTACACTGAAGCTTTCTTT
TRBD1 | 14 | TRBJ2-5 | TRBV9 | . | CASSVEGGWETQYF | TGTGCCAGCAGCGTAGAAGGGGGCTGGGAGACCCAGTACTTC
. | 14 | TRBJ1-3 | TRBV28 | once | CASSEPGAGNTIYF | TGTGCCAGCAGTGAGCCAGGGGCTGGAAACACCATATATTTT
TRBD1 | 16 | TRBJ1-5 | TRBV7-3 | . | CATGDQTGPSNQPQHF | TGTGCCACCGGAGATCAGACAGGGCCCAGCAATCAGCCCCAGCATTTT
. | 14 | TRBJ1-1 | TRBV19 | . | CASSTESPVTEAFF | TGTGCCAGTAGTACAGAAAGTCCGGTAACTGAAGCTTTCTTT
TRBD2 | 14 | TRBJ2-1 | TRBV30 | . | CAYRLAGPYNEQFF | TGTGCCTACCGACTAGCGGGACCCTACAATGAGCAGTTCTTC
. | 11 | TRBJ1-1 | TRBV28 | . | CASSTGSEAFF | TGTGCCAGCAGTACAGGGTCTGAAGCTTTCTTT
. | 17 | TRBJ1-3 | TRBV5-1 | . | CASSFLATGGPGNTIYF | TGCGCCAGCAGCTTTCTCGCTACGGGGGGCCCTGGAAACACCATATATTTT
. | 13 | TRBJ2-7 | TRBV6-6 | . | CASSYSRSHEQYF | TGTGCCAGCAGTTACTCGAGGAGTCACGAGCAGTACTTC
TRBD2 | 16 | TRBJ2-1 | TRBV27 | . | CASSPITSGSYNEQFF | TGTGCCAGCAGTCCCATAACTAGCGGGAGCTACAATGAGCAGTTCTTC
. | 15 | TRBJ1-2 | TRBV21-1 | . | CASSLRRDRYYGYTF | TGTGCCAGCAGCCTTCGCCGGGACAGGTACTATGGCTACACCTTC
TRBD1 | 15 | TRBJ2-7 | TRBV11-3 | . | CASSLGTGTPYEQYF | TGTGCCAGCAGCTTGGGGACAGGGACCCCCTACGAGCAGTACTTC
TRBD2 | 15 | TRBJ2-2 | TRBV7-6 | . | CASSPLAGGSGELFF | TGTGCCAGCAGCCCGTTAGCGGGAGGTTCGGGGGAGCTGTTTTTT
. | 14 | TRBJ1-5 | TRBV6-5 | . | CASSYDGGGQPQHF | TGTGCCAGCAGCTACGACGGCGGTGGACAGCCCCAGCATTTT
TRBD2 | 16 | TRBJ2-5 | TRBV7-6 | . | CASSKSSGRVGETQYF | TGTGCCAGCAGCAAGTCTAGCGGGAGAGTAGGAGAGACCCAGTACTTC
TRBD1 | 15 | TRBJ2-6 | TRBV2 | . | CASRDRTSGANVLTF | TGTGCCAGCAGGGACAGGACCTCTGGGGCCAACGTCCTGACTTTC
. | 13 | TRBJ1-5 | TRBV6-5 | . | CASGQRLNQPQHF | TGTGCCAGCGGTCAGCGTCTCAATCAGCCCCAGCATTTT
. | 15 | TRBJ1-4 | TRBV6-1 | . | CASSDPGLGSEKLFF | TGTGCCAGCAGTGACCCGGGTCTCGGGAGTGAAAAACTGTTTTTT
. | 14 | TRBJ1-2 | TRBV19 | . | CASSTRQDNYGYTF | TGTGCCAGTAGTACAAGACAGGATAACTATGGCTACACCTTC
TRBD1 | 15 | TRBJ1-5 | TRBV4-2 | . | CASSQPGQGNQPQHF | TGTGCCAGCAGCCAACCGGGACAGGGAAATCAGCCCCAGCATTTT
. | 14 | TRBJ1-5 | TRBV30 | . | CAWRPDRQDQPQHF | TGTGCCTGGCGTCCGGACAGACAAGATCAGCCCCAGCATTTT
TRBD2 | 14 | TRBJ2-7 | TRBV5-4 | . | CASSLTSGSQEQYF | TGTGCCAGCAGCTTAACTAGCGGGAGCCAAGAGCAGTACTTC
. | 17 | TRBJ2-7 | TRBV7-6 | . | CASSLYFPGQGPYEQYF | TGTGCCAGCAGCTTATATTTTCCCGGGCAGGGGCCCTACGAGCAGTACTTC
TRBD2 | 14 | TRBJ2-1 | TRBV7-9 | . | CASLGGLAGAEQFF | TGTGCCAGCTTAGGGGGACTAGCGGGAGCGGAGCAGTTCTTC
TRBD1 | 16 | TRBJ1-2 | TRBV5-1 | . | CASSAGTAIYGYGYTF | TGCGCCAGCAGCGCCGGGACAGCTATTTATGGCTATGGCTACACCTTC
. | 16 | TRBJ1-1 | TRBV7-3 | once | CASSLGPTGVNTEAFF | TGTGCCAGCAGCTTAGGTCCGACGGGGGTGAACACTGAAGCTTTCTTT